The present T cell receptor beta chain was sequenced within a study of immune cell composition in non-small cell lung cancer. The study's findings and limits: It was not proven that tumour-reactive clones equal dominant tumour-associated clones. Tumour TCR-beta clonality showed no significant link to smoking pack-years. Squamous carcinomas (about 75%) more often had tumour-associated clones >0.5% than adenocarcinomas (around 33%).

This clone was detected only once. Its antigen remains unknown. Template was genomic DNA from frozen, unsorted single-cell suspensions. Assay: immunoSEQ multiplex PCR; the TCRdb copy retains only in-frame clones and omits some. The sample records about 4,800 clones, 65% to 90% being singletons. CDR1 is SGHAT and CDR2 is FQDESV in the germline V gene (reference sequence). This CDR3 has 13 amino acids. V trimming: 4 bases; J trimming: 12 bases; junction bases outside the gene matches: 8. The chain has TRBV11-1 and TRBJ1-4, with 7 bases matching TRBD1. This TCR derives from a human donor with non-small cell lung cancer. Source material: lung tumor tissue. The CDR3 sequence is CASSYLQGHELFF. Written as DNA, the CDR3 is TGTGCCAGCAGCTATCTACAGGGGCACGAACTGTTTTTT.